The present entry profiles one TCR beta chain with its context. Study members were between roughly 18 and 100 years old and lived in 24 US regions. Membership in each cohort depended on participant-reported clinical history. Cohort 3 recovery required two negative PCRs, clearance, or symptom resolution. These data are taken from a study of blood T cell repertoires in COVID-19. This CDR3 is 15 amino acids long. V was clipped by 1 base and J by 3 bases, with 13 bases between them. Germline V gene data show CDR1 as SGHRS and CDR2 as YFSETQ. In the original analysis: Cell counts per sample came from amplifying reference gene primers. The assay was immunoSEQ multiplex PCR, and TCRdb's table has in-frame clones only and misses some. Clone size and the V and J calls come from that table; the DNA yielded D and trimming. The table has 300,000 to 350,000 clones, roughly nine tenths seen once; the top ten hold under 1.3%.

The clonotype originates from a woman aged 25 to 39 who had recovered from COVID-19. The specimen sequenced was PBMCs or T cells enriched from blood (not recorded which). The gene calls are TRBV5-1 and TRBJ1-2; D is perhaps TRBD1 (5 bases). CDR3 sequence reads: CASSLRGSPHYGYTF. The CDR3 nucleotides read TGCGCCAGCAGCTTGAGGGGCAGTCCTCACTATGGCTACACCTTC. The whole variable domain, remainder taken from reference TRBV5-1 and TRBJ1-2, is KAGVTQTPRYLIKTRGQQVTLSCSPISGHRSVSWYQQTPGQGLQFLFEYFSETQRNKGNFPGRFSGRQFSNSRSEMNVSTLELGDSALYLCASSLRGSPHYGYTFGSGTRLTVV.